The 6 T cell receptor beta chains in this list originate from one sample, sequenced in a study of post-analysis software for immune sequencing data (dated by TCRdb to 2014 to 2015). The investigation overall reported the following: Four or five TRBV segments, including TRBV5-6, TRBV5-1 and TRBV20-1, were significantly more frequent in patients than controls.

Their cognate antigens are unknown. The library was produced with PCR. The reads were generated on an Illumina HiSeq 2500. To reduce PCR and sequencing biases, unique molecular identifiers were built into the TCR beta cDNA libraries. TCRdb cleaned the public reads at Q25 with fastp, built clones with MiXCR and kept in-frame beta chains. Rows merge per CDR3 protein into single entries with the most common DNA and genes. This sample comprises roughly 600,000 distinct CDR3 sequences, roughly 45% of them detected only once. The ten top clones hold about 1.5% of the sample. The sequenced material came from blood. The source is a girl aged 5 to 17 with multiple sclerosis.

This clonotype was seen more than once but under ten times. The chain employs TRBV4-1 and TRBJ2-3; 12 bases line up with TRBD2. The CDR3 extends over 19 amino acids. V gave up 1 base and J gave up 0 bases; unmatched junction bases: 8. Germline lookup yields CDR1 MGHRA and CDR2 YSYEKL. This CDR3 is CASSQGRLAGGYSTDTQYF. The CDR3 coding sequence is TGCGCCAGCAGCCAAGGGAGGCTAGCGGGAGGGTATAGCACAGATACGCAGTATTTT.

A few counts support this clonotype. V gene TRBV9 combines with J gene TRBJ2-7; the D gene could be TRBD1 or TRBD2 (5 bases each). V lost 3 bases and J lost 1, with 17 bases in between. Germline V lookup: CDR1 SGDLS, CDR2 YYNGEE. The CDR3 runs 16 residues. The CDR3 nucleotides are TGTGCCAGCAGCGCGTTTGAGGGGACCACATCCTACGAGCAGTACTTC. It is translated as CASSAFEGTTSYEQYF.

As DNA, the CDR3 is TGCGCCAGCAGTACAGGGGGCTCCTACAATGAGCAGTTCTTC. It codes for CASSTGGSYNEQFF. V is TRBV5-1 and J is TRBJ2-1; 8 positions match TRBD1. The CDR3 spans 14 residues. Losses at the gene ends were 5 bases for V and 0 bases for J; bases not matched to a gene: 1. CDR1 and CDR2 (germline): SGHRS, YFSETQ.

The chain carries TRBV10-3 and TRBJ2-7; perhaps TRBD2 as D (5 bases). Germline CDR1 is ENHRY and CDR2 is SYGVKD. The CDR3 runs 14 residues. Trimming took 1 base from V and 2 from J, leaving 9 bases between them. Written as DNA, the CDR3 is TGTGCCATCAGTGAGTTGTCTAGCACCTACGAGCAGTACTTC. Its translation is CAISELSSTYEQYF.

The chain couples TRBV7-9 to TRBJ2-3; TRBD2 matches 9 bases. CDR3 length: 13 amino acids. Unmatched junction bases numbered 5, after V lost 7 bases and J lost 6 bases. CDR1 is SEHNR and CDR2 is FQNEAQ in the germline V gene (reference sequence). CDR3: CASTAGGSDTQYF. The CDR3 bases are TGTGCCAGCACCGCGGGGGGGTCGGATACGCAGTATTTT.

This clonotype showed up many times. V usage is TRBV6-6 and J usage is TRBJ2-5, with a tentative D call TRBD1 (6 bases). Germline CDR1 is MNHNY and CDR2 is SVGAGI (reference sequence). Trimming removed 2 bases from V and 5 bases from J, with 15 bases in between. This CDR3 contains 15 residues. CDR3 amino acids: CASSYPQRQGETQYF. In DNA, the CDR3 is TGTGCCAGCAGTTACCCGCAGAGGCAGGGGGAGACCCAGTACTTC.